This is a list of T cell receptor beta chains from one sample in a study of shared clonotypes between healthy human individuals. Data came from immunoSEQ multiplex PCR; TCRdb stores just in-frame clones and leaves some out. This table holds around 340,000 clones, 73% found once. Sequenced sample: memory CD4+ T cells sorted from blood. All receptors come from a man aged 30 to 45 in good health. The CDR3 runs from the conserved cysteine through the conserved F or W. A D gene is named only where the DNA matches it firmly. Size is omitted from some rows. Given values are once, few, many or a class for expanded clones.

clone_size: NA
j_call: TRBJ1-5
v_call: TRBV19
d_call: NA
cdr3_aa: CASSIMARGNQPQHF

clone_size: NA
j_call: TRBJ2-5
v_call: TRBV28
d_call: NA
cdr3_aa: CASSRQDGGQETQYF

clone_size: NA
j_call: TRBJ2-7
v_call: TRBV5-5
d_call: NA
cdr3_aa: CASSYSGQYEQYF

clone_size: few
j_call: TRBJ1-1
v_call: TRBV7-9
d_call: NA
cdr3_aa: CASSPPGSNTEAFF

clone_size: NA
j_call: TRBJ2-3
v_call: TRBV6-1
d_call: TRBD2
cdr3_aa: CAARASGRTDTQYF

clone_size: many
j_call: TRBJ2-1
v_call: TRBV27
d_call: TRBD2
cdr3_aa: CASSTRTSGSYNEQFF

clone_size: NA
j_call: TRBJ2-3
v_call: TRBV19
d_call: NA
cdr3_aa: CASTAGLTDTQYF

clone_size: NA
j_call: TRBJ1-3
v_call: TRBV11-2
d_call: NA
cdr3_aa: CASSLDGGSGNTIYF

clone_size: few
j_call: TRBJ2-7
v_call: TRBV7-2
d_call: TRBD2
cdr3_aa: CASSSQPSGIYSYEQYF

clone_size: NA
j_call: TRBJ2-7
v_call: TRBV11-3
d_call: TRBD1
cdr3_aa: CASSSGTGADEQYF

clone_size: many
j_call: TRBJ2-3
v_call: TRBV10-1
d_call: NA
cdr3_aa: CASSDAGTGTDTQYF

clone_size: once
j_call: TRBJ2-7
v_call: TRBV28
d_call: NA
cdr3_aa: CASSRDNTIYEQYF

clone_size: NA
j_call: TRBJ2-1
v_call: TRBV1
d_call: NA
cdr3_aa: CTSSRQREWCSNEQFF

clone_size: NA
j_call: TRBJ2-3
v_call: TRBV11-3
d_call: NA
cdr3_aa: CASSLDTGDTQYF

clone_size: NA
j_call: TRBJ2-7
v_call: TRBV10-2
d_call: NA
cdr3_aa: CASNLGAGSSYEQYF

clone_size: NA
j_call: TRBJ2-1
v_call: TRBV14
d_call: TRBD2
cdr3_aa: CASSHASGTSGSSEQFF

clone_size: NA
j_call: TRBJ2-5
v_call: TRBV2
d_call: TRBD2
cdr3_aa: CASRLAGLAGGETQYF

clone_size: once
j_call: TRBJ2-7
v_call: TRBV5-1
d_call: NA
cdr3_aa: CASSLGSRYGSYEQYF

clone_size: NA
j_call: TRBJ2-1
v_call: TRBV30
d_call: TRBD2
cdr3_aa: CASHIGGRRNNEQFF

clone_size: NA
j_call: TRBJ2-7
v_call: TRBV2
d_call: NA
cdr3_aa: CASSANRWGEQYF

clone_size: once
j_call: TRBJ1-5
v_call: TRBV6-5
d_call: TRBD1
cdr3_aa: CASRSTGTQPQHF

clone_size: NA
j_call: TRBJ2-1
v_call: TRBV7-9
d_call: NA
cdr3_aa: CASSFPTPGLNEQFF

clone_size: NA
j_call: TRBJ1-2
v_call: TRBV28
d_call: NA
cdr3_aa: CASSTLYGYTF

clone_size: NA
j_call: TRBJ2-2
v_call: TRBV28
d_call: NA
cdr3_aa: CASTPQGREDTGELFF

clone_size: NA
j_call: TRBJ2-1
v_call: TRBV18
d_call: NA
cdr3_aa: CASSRTSNEQFF

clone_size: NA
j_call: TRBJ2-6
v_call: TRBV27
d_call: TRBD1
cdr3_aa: CASRQGAGANVLTF

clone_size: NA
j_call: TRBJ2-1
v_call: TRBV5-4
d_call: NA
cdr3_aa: CASSQEESPYNEQFF

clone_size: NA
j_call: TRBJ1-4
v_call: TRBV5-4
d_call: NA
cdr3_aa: CASSDRRTNEKLFF

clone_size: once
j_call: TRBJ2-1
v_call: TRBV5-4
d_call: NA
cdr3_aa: CASSPGRTLTYNEQFF

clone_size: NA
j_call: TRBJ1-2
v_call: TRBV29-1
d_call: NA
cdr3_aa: CSVEFSPGNYGYTF

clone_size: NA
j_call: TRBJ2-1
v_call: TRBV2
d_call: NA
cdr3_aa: CASVVGQANEQFF

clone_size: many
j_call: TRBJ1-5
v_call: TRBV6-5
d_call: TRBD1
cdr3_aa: CASSYSRGLPQHF

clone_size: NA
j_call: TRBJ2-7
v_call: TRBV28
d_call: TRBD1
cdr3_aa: CASSLWGTGSYEQYF

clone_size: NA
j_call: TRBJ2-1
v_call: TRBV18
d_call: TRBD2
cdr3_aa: CASSAIRPGLAGGLAYNEQFF

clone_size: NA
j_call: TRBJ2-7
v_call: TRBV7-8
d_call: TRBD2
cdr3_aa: CASKLAGGHEQYF

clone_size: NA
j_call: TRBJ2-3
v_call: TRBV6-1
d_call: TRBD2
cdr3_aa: CASSDPSGRAGYTQYF

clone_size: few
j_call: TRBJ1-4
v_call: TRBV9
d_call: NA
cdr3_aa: CASSRGDNNDLELFF

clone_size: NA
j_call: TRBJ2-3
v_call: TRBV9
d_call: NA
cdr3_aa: CASSVGGGDTDTQYF

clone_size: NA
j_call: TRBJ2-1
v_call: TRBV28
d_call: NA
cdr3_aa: CASSLSGQHNEQFF

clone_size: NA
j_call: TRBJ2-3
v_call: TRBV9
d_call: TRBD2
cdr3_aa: CASTTGLAGVNTQYF

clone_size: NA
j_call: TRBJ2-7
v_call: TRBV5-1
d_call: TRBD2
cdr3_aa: CASSLGSGGYSYEQYF

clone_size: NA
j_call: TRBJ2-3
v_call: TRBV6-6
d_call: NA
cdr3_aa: CASSYSSSLDTQYF

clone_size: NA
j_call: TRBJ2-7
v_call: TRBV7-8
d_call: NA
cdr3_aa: CASISYEQYF

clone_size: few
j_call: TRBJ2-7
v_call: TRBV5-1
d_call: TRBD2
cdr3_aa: CASSLGAGGTYEQYF

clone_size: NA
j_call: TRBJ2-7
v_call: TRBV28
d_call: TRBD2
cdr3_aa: CASTSRGLAGGPRKQYF

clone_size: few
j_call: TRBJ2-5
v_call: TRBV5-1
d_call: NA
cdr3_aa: CASSPGIETQYF

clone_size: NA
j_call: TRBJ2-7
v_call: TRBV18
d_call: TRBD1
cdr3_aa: CASSPRTGNEQYF

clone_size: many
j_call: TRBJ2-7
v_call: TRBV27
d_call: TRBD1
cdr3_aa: CASRKNAGTGPVEQYF

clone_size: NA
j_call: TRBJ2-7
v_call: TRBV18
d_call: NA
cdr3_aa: CASSPPGRVDEQYF

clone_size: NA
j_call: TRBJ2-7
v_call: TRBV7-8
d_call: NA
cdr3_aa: CASSRNDLFYEQYF

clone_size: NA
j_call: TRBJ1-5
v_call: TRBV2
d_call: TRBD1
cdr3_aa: CASSEGGQGVGQPQHF

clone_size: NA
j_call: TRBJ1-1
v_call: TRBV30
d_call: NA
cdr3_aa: CAWSRGWDTEAFF

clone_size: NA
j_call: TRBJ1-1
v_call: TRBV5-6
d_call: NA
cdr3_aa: CASSLTWGDTEAFF

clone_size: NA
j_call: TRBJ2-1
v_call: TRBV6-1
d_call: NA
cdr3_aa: CASSELLSRVLYNEQFF

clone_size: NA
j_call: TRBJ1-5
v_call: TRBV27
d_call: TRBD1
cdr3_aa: CASSLSRGRGGNQPQHF